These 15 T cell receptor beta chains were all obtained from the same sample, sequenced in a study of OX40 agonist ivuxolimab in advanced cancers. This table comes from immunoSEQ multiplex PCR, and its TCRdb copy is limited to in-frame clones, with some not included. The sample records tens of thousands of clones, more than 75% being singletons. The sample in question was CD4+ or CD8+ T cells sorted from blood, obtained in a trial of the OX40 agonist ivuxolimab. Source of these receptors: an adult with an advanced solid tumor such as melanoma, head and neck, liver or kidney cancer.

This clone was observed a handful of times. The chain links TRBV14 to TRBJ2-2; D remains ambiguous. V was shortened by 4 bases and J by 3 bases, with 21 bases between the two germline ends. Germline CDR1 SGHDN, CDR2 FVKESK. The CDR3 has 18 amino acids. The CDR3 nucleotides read TGTGCCAGCAGCCTACACCGACCGACGATACAATACACCGGGGAGCTGTTTTTT. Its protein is CASSLHRPTIQYTGELFF.

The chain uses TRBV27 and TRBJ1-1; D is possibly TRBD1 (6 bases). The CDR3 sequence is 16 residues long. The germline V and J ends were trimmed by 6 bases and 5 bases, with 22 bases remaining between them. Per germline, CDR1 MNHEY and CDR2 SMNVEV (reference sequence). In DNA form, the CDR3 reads TGTGCCAGCAGCAAGGGGGGGGCTCGGGGGCGGACTGAAGCTTTCTTT. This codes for CASSKGGARGRTEAFF.

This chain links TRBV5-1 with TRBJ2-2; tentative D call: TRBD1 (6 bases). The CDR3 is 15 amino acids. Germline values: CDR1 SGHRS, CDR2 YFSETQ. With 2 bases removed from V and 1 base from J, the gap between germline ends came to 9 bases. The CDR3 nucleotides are TGCGCCAGCAGCTTCGAGACAGGGAACACCGGGGAGCTGTTTTTT. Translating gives CASSFETGNTGELFF.

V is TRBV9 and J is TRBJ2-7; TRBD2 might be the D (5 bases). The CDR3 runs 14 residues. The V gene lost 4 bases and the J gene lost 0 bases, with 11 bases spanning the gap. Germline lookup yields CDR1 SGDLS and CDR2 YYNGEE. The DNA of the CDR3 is TGTGCCAGCAGCCTCCAGGAGGCCTCCTACGAGCAGTACTTC. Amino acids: CASSLQEASYEQYF.

The CDR3 sequence: CASSQAVGWSNEKLFF. The CDR3, as DNA: TGCGCCAGCAGCCAAGCTGTGGGGTGGTCTAATGAAAAACTGTTTTTT. This chain connects TRBV4-1 to TRBJ1-4, with D hard to call. V lost 1 base, J lost 3 bases, and 12 bases lay in between. This CDR3 is 16 amino acids long. Germline CDR1 and CDR2: MGHRA and YSYEKL.

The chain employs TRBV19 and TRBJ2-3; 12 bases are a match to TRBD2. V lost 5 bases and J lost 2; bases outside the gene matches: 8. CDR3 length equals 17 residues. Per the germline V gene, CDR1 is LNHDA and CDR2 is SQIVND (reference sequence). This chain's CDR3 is CASSPRTSGAITDTQYF. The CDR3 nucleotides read TGTGCCAGTAGTCCCCGGACTAGCGGGGCGATCACAGATACGCAGTATTTT. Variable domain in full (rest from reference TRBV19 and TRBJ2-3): DGGITQSPKYLFRKEGQNVTLSCEQNLNHDAMYWYRQDPGQGLRLIYYSQIVNDFQKGDIAEGYSVSREKKESFPLTVTSAQKNPTAFYLCASSPRTSGAITDTQYFGPGTRLTVL.

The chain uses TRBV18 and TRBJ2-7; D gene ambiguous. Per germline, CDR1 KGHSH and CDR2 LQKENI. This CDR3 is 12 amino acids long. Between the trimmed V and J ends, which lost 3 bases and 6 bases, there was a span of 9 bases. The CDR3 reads CASSPTPGEQYF. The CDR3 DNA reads TGTGCCAGCTCACCGACACCAGGCGAGCAGTACTTC.

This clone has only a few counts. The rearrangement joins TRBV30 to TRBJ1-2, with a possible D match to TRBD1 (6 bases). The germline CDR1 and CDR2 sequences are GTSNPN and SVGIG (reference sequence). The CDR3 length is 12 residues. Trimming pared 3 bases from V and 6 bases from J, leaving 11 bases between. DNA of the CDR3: TGTGCCTGGAGAGACAGGTCGGATGGCTACACCTTC. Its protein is CAWRDRSDGYTF. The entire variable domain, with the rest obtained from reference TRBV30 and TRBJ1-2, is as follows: SQTIHQWPATLVQPVGSPLSLECTVEGTSNPNLYWYRQAAGRGLQLLFYSVGIGQISSEVPQNLSASRPQDRQFILSSKKLLLSDSGFYLCAWRDRSDGYTFGSGTRLTVV.

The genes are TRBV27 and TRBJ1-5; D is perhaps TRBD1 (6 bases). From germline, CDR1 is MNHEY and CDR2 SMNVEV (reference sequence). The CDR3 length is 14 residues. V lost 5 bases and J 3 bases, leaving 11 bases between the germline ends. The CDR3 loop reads CASSARGDNQPQHF. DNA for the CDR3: TGTGCCAGCAGTGCGAGGGGGGACAATCAGCCCCAGCATTTT.

The CDR3 loop is CASPPSTGANVLTF. CDR3 bases: TGTGCCTCCCCCCCCTCAACTGGGGCCAACGTCCTGACTTTC. The chain couples TRBV30 to TRBJ2-6; D uncertain. Germline V gene sequence: CDR1 GTSNPN, CDR2 SVGIG (reference sequence). The CDR3 consists of 14 residues. V lost 7 bases, J lost 2 bases, and 12 bases lay in between.

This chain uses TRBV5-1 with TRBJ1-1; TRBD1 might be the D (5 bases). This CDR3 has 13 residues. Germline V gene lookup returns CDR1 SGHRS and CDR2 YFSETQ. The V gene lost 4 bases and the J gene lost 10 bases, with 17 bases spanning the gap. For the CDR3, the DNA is TGCGCCAGCAGCCCACCCCTGGCAGGGCGAGCTTTCTTT. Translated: CASSPPLAGRAFF.

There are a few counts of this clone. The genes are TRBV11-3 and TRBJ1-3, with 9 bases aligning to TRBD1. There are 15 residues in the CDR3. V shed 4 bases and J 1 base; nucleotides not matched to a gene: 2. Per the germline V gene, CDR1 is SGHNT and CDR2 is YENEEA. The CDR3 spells CASSSTGGSGNTIYF. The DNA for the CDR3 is TGTGCCAGCAGCTCGACAGGGGGGTCTGGAAACACCATATATTTT. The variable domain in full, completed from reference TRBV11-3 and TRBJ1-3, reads EAGVVQSPRYKIIEKKQPVAFWCNPISGHNTLYWYLQNLGQGPELLIRYENEEAVDDSQLPKDRFSAERLKGVDSTLKIQPAELGDSAVYLCASSSTGGSGNTIYFGEGSWLTVV.

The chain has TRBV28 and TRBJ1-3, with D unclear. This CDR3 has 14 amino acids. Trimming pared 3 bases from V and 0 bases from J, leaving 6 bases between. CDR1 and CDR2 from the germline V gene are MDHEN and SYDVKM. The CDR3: CASSFTFSGNTIYF. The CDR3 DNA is TGTGCCAGCAGTTTTACTTTCTCTGGAAACACCATATATTTT.

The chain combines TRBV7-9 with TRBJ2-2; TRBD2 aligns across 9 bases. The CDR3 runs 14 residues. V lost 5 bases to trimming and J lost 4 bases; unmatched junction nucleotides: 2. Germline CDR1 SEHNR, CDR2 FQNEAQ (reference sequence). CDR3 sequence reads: CASSGTSPTGELFF. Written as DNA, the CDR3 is TGTGCCAGCAGCGGGACTAGCCCCACCGGGGAGCTGTTTTTT.

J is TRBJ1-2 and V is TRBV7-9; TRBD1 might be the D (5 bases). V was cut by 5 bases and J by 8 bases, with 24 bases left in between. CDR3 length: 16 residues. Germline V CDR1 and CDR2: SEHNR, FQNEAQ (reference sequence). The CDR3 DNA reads TGTGCCAGCAGCCCGGAGCGGGGTCTTGGGGGTGGAGGCTACACCTTC. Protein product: CASSPERGLGGGGYTF.